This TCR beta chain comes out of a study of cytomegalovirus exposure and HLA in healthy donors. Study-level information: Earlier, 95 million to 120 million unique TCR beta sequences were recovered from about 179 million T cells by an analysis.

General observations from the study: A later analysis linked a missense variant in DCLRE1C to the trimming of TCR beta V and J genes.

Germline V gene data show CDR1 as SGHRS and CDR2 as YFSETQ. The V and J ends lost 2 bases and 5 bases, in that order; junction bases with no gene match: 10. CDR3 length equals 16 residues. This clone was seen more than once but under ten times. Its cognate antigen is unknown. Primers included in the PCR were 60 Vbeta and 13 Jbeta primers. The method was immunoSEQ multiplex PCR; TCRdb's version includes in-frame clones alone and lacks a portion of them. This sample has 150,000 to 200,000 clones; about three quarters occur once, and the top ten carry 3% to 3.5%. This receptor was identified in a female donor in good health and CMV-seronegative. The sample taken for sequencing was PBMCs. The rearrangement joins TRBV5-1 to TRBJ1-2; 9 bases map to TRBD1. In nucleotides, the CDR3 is TGCGCCAGCAGCTTCCTACAGGGGGCAATGGGGTATGGCTACACCTTC. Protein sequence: CASSFLQGAMGYGYTF. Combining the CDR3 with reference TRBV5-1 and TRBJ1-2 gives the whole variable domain KAGVTQTPRYLIKTRGQQVTLSCSPISGHRSVSWYQQTPGQGLQFLFEYFSETQRNKGNFPGRFSGRQFSNSRSEMNVSTLELGDSALYLCASSFLQGAMGYGYTFGSGTRLTVV.